This record covers a single T cell receptor beta chain. This clone was detected only a few times. Its recognized antigen is unknown. Base qualities are not at hand, and no much larger clone is one base apart. Reading the germline V gene (reference sequence) gives CDR1 LGHDT and CDR2 YNNKEL. Trimming removed 5 bases from V and 9 bases from J, leaving 11 bases between the germline ends. The CDR3 goes from the cysteine to the phenylalanine over 13 residues. CDR3 DNA is the only sequence kept; it has 39 bases, read in frame from the first base. The sample's time point, from its label and the paper: about 28 days (+/-7) after the second vaccine dose. AZD1222 recipients with second doses at about 4 weeks or about 12 weeks were pooled, because spike-specific TCR depth and breadth did not differ between schedules. Samples from vaccinated people were obtained from the UK trials COV001 and COV002, which included a single-blind randomized controlled phase 2/3 trial of AZD1222 (ChAdOx1 nCoV-19) in healthy adults. Trial participant PBMC samples were collected at day 0 and day 28 after the second dose for TCRbeta chain sequencing.

The CDR3 regions of human TCRbeta chains were subjected to immunosequencing. The study's processing was this. Repertoire TCRs were matched against a reference library of SARS-CoV-2-specific TCRs generated with the MIRA antigen-specificity platform. Breadth was defined as the fraction of unique TCRs that were SARS-CoV-2-associated. Depth was defined as the fraction of total T cells that were SARS-CoV-2-associated. Using the MIRA data, each spike-specific TCR was assigned both to the spike region to which the TCR was reactive and to a CD4 or CD8 class. Log10-transformed breadth and depth values were compared by one-way ANOVA with Sidak's multiple comparisons tests. Sourced from immuneACCESS, this table was stored by TCRdb with only in-frame sequences that have V and J called. A share of the clones is absent; for the studies checked, an unresolved V gene accounts for under half, and the remainder has no known explanation. The V and J calls and clone size come from that table; D and trimming were worked out from the DNA. The sample records fewer than 180,000 clones, 75% to 95% of which are singletons. Roughly 3.2% of the sample goes to the ten largest clones.

The data originate from a study of T cell responses to AZD1222 COVID-19 vaccine (TCRdb year 2021). For the wider study: TCR sequencing covered roughly 230 trial participants: 207 given two doses of AZD1222 and 26 given two doses of MenACWY control vaccine. Enrollment into the trials was organized by age into subgroups of 18-55, 56-69 and 70-plus years, and those subgroups contained roughly 140, 27 and 60 TCR-sequenced participants, respectively. Beyond this particular receptor, the publication reports: The vaccine-associated CD4 TCRs covered the entire spike protein, and the dominant responses fell in regions 160-218 and 743-854. After two AZD1222 doses, both the breadth and the depth of spike-specific TCRs were significantly higher than at day 0 and than in MenACWY recipients. Reportedly, almost half of the unique spike-specific TCRs recognized epitopes lying outside the regions that are mutated in the B.1.351 and B.1.1.7 variants. Participants were mostly white British, with more females than males. The authors suggested clonal diversity may have been underestimated. Because no day 14 peak-response samples were available, repertoires were characterized only after the peak T cell response. Conclusions about previously exposed vaccinees were limited because only five to seven AZD1222 recipients were SARS-CoV-2 seropositive at baseline. The 56-69-year group was small, and its depth increase did not reach significance, likely because of low power.

Material: peripheral blood, obtained 28 days after the second AZD1222 dose. Here the chain combines TRBV3-1 (or the pseudogene TRBV3-2) and TRBJ1-6; tentative D gene TRBD1, with 5 bases matching. This receptor was taken from an adult who received the AZD1222 COVID-19 vaccine. The DNA sequence is given as TGTGCCAGCAGCGGGGACGGGTCTTCACCCCTCCACTTT. This translates into CASSGDGSSPLHF.